This TCR beta chain emerged from a study of Ad26.COV2.S vaccination and SARS-CoV-2 variants. The CDR3 runs to 14 residues. Germline values: CDR1 SNHLY, CDR2 FYNNEI. V was pared by 7 bases and J by 0 bases, with 7 bases between. Treatment indicated: about 20 received Ad26.COV2.S at low or high dose, single or two shots; roughly 5 received placebo; per-sample allocation not given. Samples were taken on day 63 after the first vaccine or placebo injection. Recruitment in Boston yielded a donor of adult age, 18-55 years. The data were produced by immunoSEQ multiplex PCR, yet TCRdb's version contains in-frame clones alone and is incomplete. The sample records about 470,000 clones, roughly 87% being singletons.

The rearrangement links TRBV2 to TRBJ2-6; no clear D. The receptor comes from a person aged 18-60 years who received the Ad26.COV2.S COVID-19 vaccine or a placebo. The specimen was peripheral blood, collected in a trial of Ad26.COV2.S vaccine versus placebo. The CDR3, as DNA: TGTGCCAGCATTAAGAGCTCTGGGGCCAACGTCCTGACTTTC. Translating gives CASIKSSGANVLTF. The full variable domain, with the rest looked up from reference TRBV2 and TRBJ2-6, is EPEVTQTPSHQVTQMGQEVILRCVPISNHLYFYWYRQILGQKVEFLVSFYNNEISEKSEIFDDQFSVERPDGSNFTLKIRSTKLEDSAMYFCASIKSSGANVLTFGAGSRLTVL.